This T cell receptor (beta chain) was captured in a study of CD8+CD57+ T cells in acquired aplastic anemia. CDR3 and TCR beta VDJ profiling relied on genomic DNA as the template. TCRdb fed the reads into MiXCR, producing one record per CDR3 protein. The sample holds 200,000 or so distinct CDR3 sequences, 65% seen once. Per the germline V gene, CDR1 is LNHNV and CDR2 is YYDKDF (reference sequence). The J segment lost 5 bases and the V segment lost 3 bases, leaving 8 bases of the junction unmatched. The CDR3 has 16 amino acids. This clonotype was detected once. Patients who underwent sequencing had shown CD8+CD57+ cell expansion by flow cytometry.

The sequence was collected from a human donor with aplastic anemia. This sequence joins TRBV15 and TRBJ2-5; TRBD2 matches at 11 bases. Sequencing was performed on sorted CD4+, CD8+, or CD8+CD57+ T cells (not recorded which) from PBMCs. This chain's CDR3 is CATSSFSGGGGETQYF. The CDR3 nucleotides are TGTGCCACCAGCAGTTTTAGCGGGGGGGGGGGGGAGACCCAGTACTTC. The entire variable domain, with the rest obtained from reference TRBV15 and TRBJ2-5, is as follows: DAMVIQNPRYQVTQFGKPVTLSCSQTLNHNVMYWYQQKSSQAPKLLFHYYDKDFNNEADTPDNFQSRRPNTSFCFLDIRSPGLGDTAMYLCATSSFSGGGGETQYFGPGTRLLVL.